The source of this T cell receptor (beta chain) is a study of CD8 T cells in Susac syndrome. Roughly 0.45 to 1 ug RNA was reverse transcribed with random hexamers. TCRdb re-analysed the immunoSEQ multiplex PCR reads in MiXCR, keeping a single row per CDR3 protein. The data contain around 56,000 distinct CDR3 sequences, approximately 94% of them singletons. The CDR3 totals 14 residues. The germline gives CDR1 MDHEN, CDR2 SYDVKM. V shed 6 bases and J 9 bases; nucleotides not matched to a gene: 9. The receptor was isolated from a human donor in good health. The chain has TRBV28 and TRBJ2-1; 9 bases map to TRBD1. The sample consisted of CD8+ T cells from PBMCs. CDR3 in DNA: TGTGCCAGCAGCCGGACAGGGGAGTCTGGTGAGCAGTTCTTC. Its translation is CASSRTGESGEQFF.